This TCR beta chain stems from a study of blood T cell repertoires in COVID-19. Assay: immunoSEQ multiplex PCR; the TCRdb copy retains only in-frame clones and omits some. This table has 350,000 to 400,000 clones, roughly 86% appearing once. The V and J ends lost 3 bases and 9 bases, in that order; junction bases with no gene match: 5. The CDR3 totals 13 residues. Germline V gene lookup returns CDR1 SGHTA and CDR2 FQGNSA. Recruitment covered under 25 US areas and drew participants whose ages spanned about 18 to 90 years. The TCR sequence derives from a woman under 40 who had recovered from COVID-19. The J gene is TRBJ2-7, the V gene TRBV7-2; 10 bases map to TRBD1. The sample comprised PBMCs or T cells enriched from blood (not recorded which). CDR3 residues: CASSLGQGSWQYF. DNA for the CDR3: TGTGCCAGCAGCTTGGGACAGGGGAGTTGGCAGTACTTC.